The 17 T cell receptor beta chains below were found in one sample sequenced in a study of T-cell reconstitution after alpha-beta-depleted transplantation in children. Preparation of the TCRbeta library used unique molecular identifiers. TCRdb passed the PCR reads through MiXCR, listing each CDR3 protein once. The table has around 190,000 distinct CDR3 sequences, roughly 6.6% seen once. The material was PBMCs, obtained before TCRalphabeta/CD19-depleted stem cell transplant. These receptors were collected from a boy between 2 and 15 years old with acute lymphoblastic leukemia, due to receive a stem cell transplant.

This clonotype was picked up many times. This rearrangement joins TRBV29-1 to TRBJ2-3, with D possibly TRBD2 on 7 matching bases. CDR1 is SQVTM, CDR2 ANQGSEA, per germline. The CDR3 is 12 amino acids. V lost 5 bases and J lost 5, with 11 bases in between. The CDR3 sequence is CSVRGGLDTQYF. The DNA of the CDR3 is TGCAGCGTTAGGGGGGGCTTAGATACGCAGTATTTT.

The table lists this clonotype with many counts. V gene TRBV20-1 combines with J gene TRBJ2-3, with TRBD1 matching over 12 bases. The V and J ends lost 6 bases and 7 bases, in that order; junction bases with no gene match: 11. Germline lookup yields CDR1 DFQATT and CDR2 SNEGSKA (reference sequence). This CDR3 has 15 amino acids. The DNA of the CDR3 is TGCAGTGCAGACGGGACAGGGGGCGTACAATATACGCAGTATTTT. As protein: CSADGTGGVQYTQYF.

This clonotype was detected many times. The V call is TRBV5-1, the J call TRBJ2-7, with TRBD1 matching over 7 bases. V lost 2 bases, J lost 6 bases, and 8 bases stayed unmatched. The CDR3 is 14 amino acids. Germline V gene data show CDR1 as SGHRS and CDR2 as YFSETQ. This chain's CDR3 is CASSLATGNLEQYF. CDR3 DNA: TGCGCCAGCAGCTTAGCGACAGGGAATCTCGAGCAGTACTTC. Using reference TRBV5-1 and TRBJ2-7 for the parts outside the CDR3, the full variable domain is KAGVTQTPRYLIKTRGQQVTLSCSPISGHRSVSWYQQTPGQGLQFLFEYFSETQRNKGNFPGRFSGRQFSNSRSEMNVSTLELGDSALYLCASSLATGNLEQYFGPGTRLTVT.

This clonotype was seen repeatedly, ten times or more. This chain's CDR3 is CASSKRQGQETQYF. The DNA for the CDR3 is TGTGCCAGCAGTAAACGACAGGGCCAAGAGACCCAGTACTTC. The chain recombines TRBV28 with TRBJ2-5; 7 bases are shared with TRBD1. The length of the CDR3 is 14 residues. CDR1 is MDHEN and CDR2 is SYDVKM in the germline V gene. With V trimmed by 5 bases and J by 1 base, 4 bases remained unmatched.

This clonotype was seen ten or more times. This chain links TRBV6-5 with TRBJ2-2; TRBD1 aligns across 7 bases. The V segment lost 6 bases and the J segment 7 bases; nucleotides outside the gene matches: 8. The CDR3 runs 14 residues. Germline lookup yields CDR1 MNHEY and CDR2 SVGAGI. DNA for the CDR3: TGTGCCAGCAGGGTGACAGGGTACGACGGGGAGCTGTTTTTT. It yields the protein CASRVTGYDGELFF.

This clonotype showed up many times. CDR3: CASSRSRGDEQFF. The CDR3 bases are TGTGCCAGCAGCCGGTCCAGGGGCGATGAGCAGTTCTTC. The rearrangement uses TRBV7-2 and TRBJ2-1, with a tentative D call TRBD1 (6 bases). The CDR3 spans 13 residues. Germline V gene lookup returns CDR1 SGHTA and CDR2 FQGNSA. V was clipped by 5 bases and J by 8 bases, with 13 bases between them.

Many counts were recorded for this clonotype. The CDR3 nucleotides read TGCGCCAGCAGCCGCCGCGAGCGGGGTTCTTACAATGAGCAGTTCTTC. Protein sequence: CASSRRERGSYNEQFF. This sequence joins TRBV5-1 and TRBJ2-1; TRBD2 aligns across 7 bases. This CDR3 spans 16 amino acids. Looked up from germline, CDR1 is SGHRS and CDR2 is YFSETQ. Trimming removed 4 bases from V and 4 bases from J; junction bases left unmatched: 11.

Many counts were recorded for this clonotype. This chain links TRBV27 with TRBJ2-1; D perhaps matches TRBD2 (6 bases). Trimming pared 4 bases from V and 7 bases from J, leaving 14 bases between. Germline CDR1 and CDR2: MNHEY and SMNVEV (reference sequence). CDR3 length equals 14 residues. CDR3 bases: TGTGCCAGCAGTTCGACCACAGCGGGTAATGAGCAGTTCTTC. Its protein is CASSSTTAGNEQFF.

At least ten counts were recorded for this clonotype. The chain is built from TRBV20-1 and TRBJ2-1, with TRBD2 matching over 9 bases. V dropped 4 bases and J dropped 0; count of bases not matched to a gene: 4. This CDR3 contains 15 residues. CDR1 is DFQATT, CDR2 SNEGSKA, per germline (reference sequence). CDR3 in DNA: TGCAGTGCTATATCTAGCGGGAACTCCTACAATGAGCAGTTCTTC. Protein sequence: CSAISSGNSYNEQFF.

The V and J genes are TRBV20-1 and TRBJ2-5, with D possibly matching TRBD2 (5 bases). The CDR3 runs to 14 residues. V lost 1 base and J 2 bases, leaving 11 bases between the germline ends. CDR1 is DFQATT, CDR2 SNEGSKA, per germline (reference sequence). CDR3 DNA sequence: TGCAGTGCTAGAGGGGTCTCGGGACAAGAGACCCAGTACTTC. Encoded protein: CSARGVSGQETQYF.

In this sample, this clonotype turned up a few times. The chain has TRBV5-1 and TRBJ2-5; 10 positions match TRBD2. Germline V gene sequence: CDR1 SGHRS, CDR2 YFSETQ. CDR3 size: 15 residues. J lost 5 bases, V lost 3 bases, and 7 bases had no gene match. The CDR3 coding sequence is TGCGCCAGCAGCTCCCCCCTAGCGGGAGTCGAGACCCAGTACTTC. Translation: CASSSPLAGVETQYF.

This clonotype was recorded at least ten times. This chain links TRBV11-2 with TRBJ2-6, with 7 bases identical to TRBD2. V was clipped by 5 bases and J by 3 bases; unmatched bases: 10. The CDR3 has 17 residues. Germline-derived CDR1 and CDR2 are SGHAT and FQNNGV. The CDR3 coding sequence is TGTGCCAGCAGCAACCGGGGGGAGCGGAATGGGGCCAACGTCCTGACTTTC. This codes for CASSNRGERNGANVLTF.

J is TRBJ2-2 and V is TRBV6-1; a weak D match, TRBD2 (6 bases). The CDR3 spans 14 residues. CDR1 MNHNS and CDR2 SASEGT come from the germline V gene. V lost 0 bases and J 9 bases, leaving 11 bases between the germline ends. CDR3 nucleotides: TGTGCCAGCAGTGAAGCGGTCGGGGGATGGGAGCTGTTTTTT. It yields the protein CASSEAVGGWELFF.

This clonotype was counted at least ten times. The rearrangement uses TRBV28 and TRBJ1-1; 9 positions match TRBD1. Germline trimming cut 5 bases from V and 10 bases from J; bases unmatched to any gene: 8. The germline gives CDR1 MDHEN, CDR2 SYDVKM. This CDR3 comprises 13 residues. This chain's CDR3 is CASSAGQGFRAFF. The CDR3 nucleotides read TGTGCCAGCAGTGCGGGACAGGGATTTCGAGCTTTCTTT.

This clonotype was seen many times. The rearrangement links TRBV11-2 to TRBJ2-3, with D perhaps TRBD1 (7 bases). Germline loops: CDR1 SGHAT, CDR2 FQNNGV. V was cut by 0 bases and J by 8 bases, with 15 bases left in between. The CDR3 length is 15 residues. This CDR3 reads CASSLDLAGGGTQYF. As DNA, the CDR3 is TGTGCCAGCAGCTTAGACCTAGCAGGGGGAGGTACGCAGTATTTT.

The table lists this clonotype with many counts. The chain employs TRBV6-5 and TRBJ1-1; D may be TRBD1 (6 bases). The germline V and J ends were trimmed by 4 bases and 0 bases, with 15 bases remaining between them. CDR1 and CDR2 (germline): MNHEY, SVGAGI. The CDR3 loop spans 16 amino acids. The CDR3 loop reads CASSWTQGRMNTEAFF. CDR3 DNA sequence: TGTGCCAGCAGTTGGACCCAGGGGCGAATGAACACTGAAGCTTTCTTT.

The genes are TRBV19 and TRBJ2-3; the match to TRBD2 covers 10 bases. Germline CDR1 LNHDA, CDR2 SQIVND (reference sequence). With V trimmed by 3 bases and J by 6 bases, 9 bases remained unmatched. The CDR3 contains 16 residues. The CDR3 nucleotides are TGTGCCAGTAGTATCGAAATAGCGGGGGGCGGGGATACGCAGTATTTT. It is translated as CASSIEIAGGGDTQYF. Filled out from reference TRBV19 and TRBJ2-3, the complete variable domain reads DGGITQSPKYLFRKEGQNVTLSCEQNLNHDAMYWYRQDPGQGLRLIYYSQIVNDFQKGDIAEGYSVSREKKESFPLTVTSAQKNPTAFYLCASSIEIAGGGDTQYFGPGTRLTVL.